This T cell receptor (beta chain) was recovered during a study of cytomegalovirus exposure and HLA in healthy donors. General study results and limits: According to the study, around 150 TCR beta chains were cytomegalovirus-associated. Three chains tied to CMV proved CMV antigen-specific in vitro. Presence/absence analyses took donor sequencing depth as roughly uniform.

On this clone: The antigen is undetermined.

The PCR employed 60 Vbeta primers together with 13 Jbeta primers. Clones were read by immunoSEQ multiplex PCR, and TCRdb kept only the in-frame ones, dropping some. The sample table sets out approximately 61,000 clones. V lost 4 bases to trimming and J lost 5 bases; unmatched junction nucleotides: 16. Germline loops: CDR1 SGHRS, CDR2 YFSETQ. The CDR3 has 19 amino acids. The J gene is TRBJ1-5, the V gene TRBV5-1; 12 bases agree with TRBD1. Sequencing was done on a sample of PBMCs. The clonotype comes from a woman under 30 in good health and CMV-seronegative. The CDR3 reads CASSNPLTAGTGGYQPQHF. DNA for the CDR3: TGCGCCAGCAGCAATCCCCTTACGGCCGGGACAGGGGGCTATCAGCCCCAGCATTTT.